These T cell receptor beta chains were read from a single sample in a study of blood T cell repertoires in COVID-19. Repertoires were generated with immunoSEQ multiplex PCR, while TCRdb's copy carries only in-frame clones and drops some. Among 54,000 or so clones listed, 88% were seen once. The sequenced sample consisted of peripheral blood. The receptor source for this set is a human donor in a cohort sampled during active COVID-19. CDR3s include the opening cysteine and the closing phenylalanine or tryptophan. The D gene is left open where the match is weak. Size tells how often a clone was seen (once, few, many) or the class of an expanded clone, and some rows leave it out.

d_call	j_call	clone_size	v_call	cdr3_aa	cdr3_nt
-	TRBJ1-1	-	TRBV29-1	CSVVGRGGTEAFF	TGCAGCGTTGTTGGACGAGGGGGCACTGAAGCTTTCTTT
TRBD1	TRBJ2-1	once	TRBV6-5	CASRRGRPNNEQFF	TGTGCCAGCAGGAGGGGGCGACCCAACAATGAGCAGTTCTTC
-	TRBJ1-1	-	TRBV7-9	CASSRQRSEAFF	TGTGCCAGCAGCCGACAGCGTTCTGAAGCTTTCTTT
-	TRBJ2-7	-	TRBV11-2	CASSLSGRRGDEQYF	TGTGCCAGCAGCTTATCGGGACGGAGGGGCGACGAGCAGTACTTC
TRBD2	TRBJ2-7	-	TRBV11-3	CASSPSGGGSDEQYF	TGTGCCAGCAGCCCTTCTGGGGGGGGGTCGGACGAGCAGTACTTC
-	TRBJ1-5	-	TRBV3-1/TRBV3-2	CASSQDQGLGPQHF	TGTGCCAGCAGCCAAGATCAGGGCCTCGGGCCCCAGCATTTT
-	TRBJ1-2	-	TRBV18	CASSPDNNYGYTF	TGTGCCAGCTCTCCGGACAATAACTATGGCTACACCTTC
TRBD2	TRBJ2-2	-	TRBV5-1	CASTGLVGTGELFF	TGCGCCAGTACCGGACTAGTGGGTACCGGGGAGCTGTTTTTT
-	TRBJ1-2	-	TRBV30	CAWRWRGLTHGYTF	TGTGCCTGGAGGTGGCGGGGACTGACCCATGGCTACACCTTC
-	TRBJ1-5	-	TRBV12-3/TRBV12-4	CASSQQRNQPQHF	TGTGCCAGCAGTCAGCAGAGGAATCAGCCCCAGCATTTT
-	TRBJ2-7	few	TRBV11-2	CASSLVEGLQQYF	TGTGCCAGCAGCTTAGTAGAGGGCTTGCAGCAGTACTTC
-	TRBJ1-2	once	TRBV4-2	CASSQPRVGGYGYTF	TGTGCCAGCAGCCAGCCTAGGGTGGGAGGGTATGGCTACACCTTC
-	TRBJ1-2	-	TRBV19	CASSLSGVGYTF	TGTGCCAGTAGTCTCTCGGGGGTCGGCTACACCTTC
TRBD1	TRBJ1-6	-	TRBV5-1	CASSPGAGGAGSPLHF	TGCGCCAGCAGCCCGGGCGCAGGGGGCGCCGGATCACCCCTCCACTTT
-	TRBJ2-7	-	TRBV6-1	CASSEMRYEQYF	TGTGCCAGCAGTGAAATGAGGTACGAGCAGTACTTC
-	TRBJ1-3	-	TRBV9	CASSVGASSGNTIYF	TGTGCCAGCAGCGTAGGGGCGAGCTCTGGAAACACCATATATTTT
TRBD1	TRBJ2-7	-	TRBV30	CAWSYQQGNEQYF	TGTGCCTGGAGTTACCAACAGGGGAACGAGCAGTACTTC
-	TRBJ1-1	-	TRBV7-2	CASSLVNRNTEAFF	TGTGCCAGCAGCTTAGTCAACAGAAACACTGAAGCTTTCTTT
TRBD2	TRBJ2-3	-	TRBV5-1	CASIRGTSGSSTDTQYF	TGCGCCAGCATCCGAGGGACTAGCGGGAGCAGCACAGATACGCAGTATTTT
-	TRBJ1-1	few	TRBV6-6	CASKLGDIQNTEAFF	TGTGCCAGTAAACTAGGGGACATTCAGAACACTGAAGCTTTCTTT
-	TRBJ1-3	once	TRBV15	CATSRDPGSGNTIYF	TGTGCCACCAGCAGAGACCCGGGCTCTGGAAACACCATATATTTT
-	TRBJ2-7	-	TRBV6-5	CASRGDTTYEQYF	TGTGCCAGCAGAGGGGACACCACCTACGAGCAGTACTTC
TRBD2	TRBJ2-7	-	TRBV30	CAWSKGAGVSYEQYF	TGTGCCTGGAGTAAAGGAGCGGGGGTTTCCTACGAGCAGTACTTC